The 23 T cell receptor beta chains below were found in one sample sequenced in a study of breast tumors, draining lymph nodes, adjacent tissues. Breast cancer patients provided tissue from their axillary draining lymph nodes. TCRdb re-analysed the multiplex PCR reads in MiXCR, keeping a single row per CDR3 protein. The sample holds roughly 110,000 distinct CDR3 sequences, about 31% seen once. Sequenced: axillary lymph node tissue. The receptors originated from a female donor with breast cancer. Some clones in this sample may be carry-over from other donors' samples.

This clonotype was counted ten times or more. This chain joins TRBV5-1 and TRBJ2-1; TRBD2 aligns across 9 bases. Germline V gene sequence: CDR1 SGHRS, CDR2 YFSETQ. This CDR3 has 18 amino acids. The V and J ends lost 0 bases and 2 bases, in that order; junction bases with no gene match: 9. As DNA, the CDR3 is TGCGCCAGCAGCTTGGGGCCTAGTAGCGGGAGCACCTACAATGAGCAGTTCTTC. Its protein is CASSLGPSSGSTYNEQFF. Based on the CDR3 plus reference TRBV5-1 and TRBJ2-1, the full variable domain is KAGVTQTPRYLIKTRGQQVTLSCSPISGHRSVSWYQQTPGQGLQFLFEYFSETQRNKGNFPGRFSGRQFSNSRSEMNVSTLELGDSALYLCASSLGPSSGSTYNEQFFGPGTRLTVL.

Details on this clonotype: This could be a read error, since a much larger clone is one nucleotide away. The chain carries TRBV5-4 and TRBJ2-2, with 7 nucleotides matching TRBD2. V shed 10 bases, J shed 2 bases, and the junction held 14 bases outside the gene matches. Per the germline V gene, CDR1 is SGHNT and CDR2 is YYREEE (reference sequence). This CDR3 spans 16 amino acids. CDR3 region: CACTPGLRKNTGELFF. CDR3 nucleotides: TGTGCCTGCACGCCGGGACTACGAAAAAACACCGGGGAGCTGTTTTTT.

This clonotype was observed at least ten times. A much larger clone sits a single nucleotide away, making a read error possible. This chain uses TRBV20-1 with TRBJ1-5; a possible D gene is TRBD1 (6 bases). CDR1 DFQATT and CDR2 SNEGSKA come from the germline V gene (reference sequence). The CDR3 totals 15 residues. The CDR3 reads CSASPTGNSTQPQHF. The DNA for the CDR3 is TGCAGTGCTAGTCCGACAGGAAATAGCACTCAGCCCCAGCATTTT.

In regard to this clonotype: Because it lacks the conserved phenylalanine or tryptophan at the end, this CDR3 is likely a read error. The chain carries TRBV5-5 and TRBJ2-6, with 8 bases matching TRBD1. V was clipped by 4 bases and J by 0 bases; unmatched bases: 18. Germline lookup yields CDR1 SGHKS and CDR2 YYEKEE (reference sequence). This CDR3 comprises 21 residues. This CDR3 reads CASSGQGAVINLNSGANVLTI. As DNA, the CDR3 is TGTGCCAGCAGCGGGCAGGGGGCGGTGATCAACCTCAACTCTGGGGCCAACGTCCTGACTATC.

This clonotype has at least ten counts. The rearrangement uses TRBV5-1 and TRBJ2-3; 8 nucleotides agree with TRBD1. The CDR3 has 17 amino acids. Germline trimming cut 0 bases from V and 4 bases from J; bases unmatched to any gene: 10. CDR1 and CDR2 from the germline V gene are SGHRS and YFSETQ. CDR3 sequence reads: CASSLAQFQGAADTQYF. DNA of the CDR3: TGCGCCAGCAGCTTGGCGCAATTCCAGGGGGCGGCAGATACGCAGTATTTT.

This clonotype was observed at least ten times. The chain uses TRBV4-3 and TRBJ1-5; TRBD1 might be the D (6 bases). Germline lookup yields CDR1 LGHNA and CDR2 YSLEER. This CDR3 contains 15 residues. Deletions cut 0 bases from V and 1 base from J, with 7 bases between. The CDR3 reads CASSQDQGSNQPQHF. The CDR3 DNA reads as TGCGCCAGCAGCCAAGACCAGGGGAGCAATCAGCCCCAGCATTTT.

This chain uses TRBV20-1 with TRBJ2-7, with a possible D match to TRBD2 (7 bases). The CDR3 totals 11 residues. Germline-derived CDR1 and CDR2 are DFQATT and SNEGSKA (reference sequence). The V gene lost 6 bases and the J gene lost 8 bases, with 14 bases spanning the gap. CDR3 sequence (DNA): TGCAGTGCCTCAGGGGAGGGGAAGCAGTACTTC. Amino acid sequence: CSASGEGKQYF.

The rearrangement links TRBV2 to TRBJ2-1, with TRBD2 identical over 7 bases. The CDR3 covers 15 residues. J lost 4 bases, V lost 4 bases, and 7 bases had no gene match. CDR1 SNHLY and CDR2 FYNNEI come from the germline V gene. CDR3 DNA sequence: TGTGCCAGCAGTGGGGCCAGCGGGACGTACAATGAGCAGTTCTTC. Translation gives CASSGASGTYNEQFF. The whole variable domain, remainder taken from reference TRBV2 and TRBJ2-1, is EPEVTQTPSHQVTQMGQEVILRCVPISNHLYFYWYRQILGQKVEFLVSFYNNEISEKSEIFDDQFSVERPDGSNFTLKIRSTKLEDSAMYFCASSGASGTYNEQFFGPGTRLTVL.

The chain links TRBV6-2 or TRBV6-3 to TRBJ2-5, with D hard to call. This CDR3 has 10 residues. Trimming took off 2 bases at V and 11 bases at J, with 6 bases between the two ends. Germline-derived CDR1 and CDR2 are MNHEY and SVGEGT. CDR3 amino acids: CASSYRGQYF. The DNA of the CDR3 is TGTGCCAGCAGTTACAGAGGACAGTACTTC.

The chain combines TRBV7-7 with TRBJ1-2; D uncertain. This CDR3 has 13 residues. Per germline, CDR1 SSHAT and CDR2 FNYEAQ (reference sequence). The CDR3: CAIFLCANYGYTF. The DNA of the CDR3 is TGTGCTATATTCTTATGTGCTAACTATGGCTACACCTTC.

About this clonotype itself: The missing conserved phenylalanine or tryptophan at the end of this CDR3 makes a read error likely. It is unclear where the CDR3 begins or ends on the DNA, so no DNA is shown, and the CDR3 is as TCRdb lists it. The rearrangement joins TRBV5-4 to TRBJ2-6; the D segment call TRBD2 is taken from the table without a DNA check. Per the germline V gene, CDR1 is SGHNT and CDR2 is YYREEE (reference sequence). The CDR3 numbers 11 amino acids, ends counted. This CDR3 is CASSLLTNRTS.

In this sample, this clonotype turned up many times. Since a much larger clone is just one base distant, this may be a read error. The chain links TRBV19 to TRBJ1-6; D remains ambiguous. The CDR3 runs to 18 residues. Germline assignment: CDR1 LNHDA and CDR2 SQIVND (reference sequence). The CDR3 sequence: CASSMRPAVSSYNSPPHF. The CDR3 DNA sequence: TGTGCCAGTAGTATGCGGCCGGCGGTGAGCTCCTATAATTCACCCCCCCACTTT.

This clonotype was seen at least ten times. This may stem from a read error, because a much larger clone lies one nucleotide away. This chain's CDR3 is CASSRQGAGANVLTF. The CDR3, as DNA: TGTGCCAGCAGTCGACAGGGGGCTGGGGCCAACGTCCTGACTTTC. The rearrangement uses TRBV7-9 and TRBJ2-6, with 9 bases lining up with TRBD1. The CDR3 loop spans 15 amino acids. The trim removed 6 bases at V and 2 bases at J, leaving 2 bases unmatched. Germline CDR1 is SEHNR and CDR2 is FQNEAQ (reference sequence).

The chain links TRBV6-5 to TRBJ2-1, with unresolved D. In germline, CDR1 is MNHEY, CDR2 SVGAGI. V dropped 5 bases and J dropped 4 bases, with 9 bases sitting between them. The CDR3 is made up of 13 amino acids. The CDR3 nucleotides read TGTGCCAGCAGTCACGAGAAATACAATGAGCAGTTCTTC. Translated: CASSHEKYNEQFF.

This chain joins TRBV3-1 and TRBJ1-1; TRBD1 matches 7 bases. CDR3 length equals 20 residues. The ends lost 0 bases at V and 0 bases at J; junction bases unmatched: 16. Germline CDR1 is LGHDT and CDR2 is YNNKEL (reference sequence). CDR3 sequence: CASSQDNVGTEYPMNTEAFF. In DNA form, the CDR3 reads TGTGCCAGCAGCCAAGATAATGTGGGGACAGAATACCCAATGAACACTGAAGCTTTCTTT.

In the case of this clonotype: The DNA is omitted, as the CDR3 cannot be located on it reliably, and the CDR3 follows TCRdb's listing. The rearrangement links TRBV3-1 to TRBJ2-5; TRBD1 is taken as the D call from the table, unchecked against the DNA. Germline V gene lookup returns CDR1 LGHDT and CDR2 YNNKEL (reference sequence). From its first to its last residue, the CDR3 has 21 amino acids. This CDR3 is CASSQDRVNYGYTFGSGTQYF.

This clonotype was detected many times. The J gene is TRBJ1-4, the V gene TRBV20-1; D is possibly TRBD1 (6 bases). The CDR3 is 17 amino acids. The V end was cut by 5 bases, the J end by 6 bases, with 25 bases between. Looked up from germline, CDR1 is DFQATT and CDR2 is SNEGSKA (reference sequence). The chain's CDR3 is CSAGTGGAFVSDEKLFF. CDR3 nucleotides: TGCAGTGCTGGGACCGGGGGGGCCTTCGTGTCCGATGAAAAACTGTTTTTT.

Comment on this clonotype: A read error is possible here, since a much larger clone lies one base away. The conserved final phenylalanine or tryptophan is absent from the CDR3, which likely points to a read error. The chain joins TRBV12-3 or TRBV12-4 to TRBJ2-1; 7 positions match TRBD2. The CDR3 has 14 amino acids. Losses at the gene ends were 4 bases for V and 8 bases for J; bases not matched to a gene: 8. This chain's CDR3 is CASSSGGGRDEQFL. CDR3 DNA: TGTGCCAGCAGTTCGGGCGGGGGTAGAGATGAGCAGTTCCTC.

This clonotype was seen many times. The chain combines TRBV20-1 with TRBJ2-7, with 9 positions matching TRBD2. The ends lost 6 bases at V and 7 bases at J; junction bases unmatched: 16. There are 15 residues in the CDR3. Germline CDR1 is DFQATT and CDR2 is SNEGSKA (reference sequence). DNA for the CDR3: TGCAGTGCCCTCCTCCTAGCGGGACGGTTCGGAGAGCAGTACTTC. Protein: CSALLLAGRFGEQYF.

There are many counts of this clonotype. The CDR3 DNA reads TGCAGTGCTAGAGGGACAGATCGAGAGACCCAGTACTTC. Translated: CSARGTDRETQYF. This chain connects TRBV20-1 to TRBJ2-5; a possible D gene is TRBD1 (6 bases). Germline V CDR1 and CDR2: DFQATT, SNEGSKA (reference sequence). The germline V and J ends were trimmed by 1 base and 4 bases, with 10 bases remaining between them. The CDR3 runs to 13 residues.

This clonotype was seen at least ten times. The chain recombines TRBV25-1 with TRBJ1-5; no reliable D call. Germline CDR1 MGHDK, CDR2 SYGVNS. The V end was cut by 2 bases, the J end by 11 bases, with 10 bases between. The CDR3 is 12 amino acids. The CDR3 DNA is TGTGCCAGCAGTGAAGGGCTGGGAGCCCAGCATTTT. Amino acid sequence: CASSEGLGAQHF. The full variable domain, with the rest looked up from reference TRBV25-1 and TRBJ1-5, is EADIYQTPRYLVIGTGKKITLECSQTMGHDKMYWYQQDPGMELHLIHYSYGVNSTEKGDLSSESTVSRIRTEHFPLTLESARPSHTSQYLCASSEGLGAQHFGDGTRLSIL.

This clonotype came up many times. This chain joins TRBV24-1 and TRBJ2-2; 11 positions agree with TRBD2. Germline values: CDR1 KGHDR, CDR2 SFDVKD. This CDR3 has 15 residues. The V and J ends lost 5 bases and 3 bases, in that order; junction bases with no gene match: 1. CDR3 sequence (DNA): TGTGCCACCAGTGGACTAGCGGGACACACCGGGGAGCTGTTTTTT. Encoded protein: CATSGLAGHTGELFF.

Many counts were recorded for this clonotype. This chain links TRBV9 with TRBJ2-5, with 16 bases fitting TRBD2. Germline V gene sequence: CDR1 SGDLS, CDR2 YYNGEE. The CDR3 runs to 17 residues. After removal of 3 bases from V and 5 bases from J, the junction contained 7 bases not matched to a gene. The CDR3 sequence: CASSEGLAGGPTETQYF. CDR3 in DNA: TGTGCCAGCAGCGAGGGACTAGCGGGAGGGCCCACGGAGACCCAGTACTTC.